This T cell receptor beta chain was identified during a study of regulatory T cells in long-lasting Graves disease. Whole-study results and caveats: Persistent disease favored TRBV28, TRBJ1-2 and TRBJ2-5.

The CDR3 extends over 13 amino acids. The germline V gene has CDR1 SEHNR and CDR2 FQNEAQ (reference sequence). Details on this clonotype: Its antigen remains unidentified.

Arm-PCR of CDR3 regions and iRepertoire HTBI primers were used to build TCR beta libraries. TCRdb redid the calling of the multiplex PCR reads with MiXCR, one entry per CDR3 protein. This table has roughly 400,000 distinct CDR3 sequences, about 17% appearing once. Time point noted: newly diagnosed GD, antithyroid drugs for less than 3 months. Extracted PBMC RNA gave rise to the TCR library. These data were also reused for a study on T cells in Graves' hyperthyroidism and ophthalmopathy.

The source was peripheral blood mononuclear cells (PBMCs), collected at new diagnosis, from a patient treated with antithyroid drugs. The V and J genes are TRBV7-9 and TRBJ1-1; D ambiguous. The TCR comes from a woman aged 18-30 years with Graves disease. CDR3 bases: TGTGCGATCCGTGGGAAGGCGAACACTGAAGCTTTCTTT. Translating gives CAIRGKANTEAFF.